This TCR beta chain was captured in a study of blood T cell repertoires in COVID-19. The CDR3 loop spans 19 amino acids. Per the germline V gene, CDR1 is SNHLY and CDR2 is FYNNEI. Trimming cost V 0 bases and J 4 bases, with 22 bases left between them. Generated by immunoSEQ multiplex PCR, the TCRdb table keeps only in-frame clones and is missing some. Altogether some 150,000 clones are present, 80% to 90% being singletons, with the ten largest covering 15%. Sequences were obtained from peripheral blood. The clonotype was recovered from a woman aged 40 to 50 with acute or convalescent COVID-19. V and J are TRBV2 and TRBJ2-1; no firm D call. CDR3 protein: CASSEAPGSVHPNYNEQFF. CDR3 in DNA: TGTGCCAGCAGTGAAGCCCCGGGTTCCGTCCATCCCAATTACAATGAGCAGTTCTTC.